One sample yielded the 6 T cell receptor beta chains listed below, sequenced in a study of PD-L1 blockade in urothelial cancer. Libraries were prepared by immunoSEQ multiplex PCR; TCRdb keeps only in-frame clonotypes and omits some of them. Of 100,000 to 150,000 clones detected, more than 70% appear once; the ten largest clones hold 2.4%. Described time point: peripheral blood 6 weeks after treatment start. Sequencing was performed on PBMCs, taken around atezolizumab (anti-PD-L1) treatment. These receptors all stem from a man in his fifties with urothelial cancer.

The rearrangement joins TRBV7-3 to TRBJ2-1, with TRBD2 matching 8 bases. The V and J ends lost 1 base and 7 bases, in that order; junction bases with no gene match: 9. There are 16 residues in the CDR3. Germline V gene lookup returns CDR1 SGHTA and CDR2 FQGTGA. The CDR3 reads CASSLRPSGFGNEQFF. The DNA of the CDR3 is TGTGCCAGCAGCTTAAGGCCTAGCGGGTTCGGTAATGAGCAGTTCTTC.

CDR3 bases: TGTGCCAGTAATCTACAGGACGCTAACTATGGCTACACCTTC. This codes for CASNLQDANYGYTF. The chain employs TRBV19 and TRBJ1-2; TRBD1 might be the D (5 bases). Germline V lookup: CDR1 LNHDA, CDR2 SQIVND (reference sequence). With 7 bases removed from V and 0 bases from J, the gap between germline ends came to 12 bases. The length of the CDR3 is 14 residues.

The chain couples TRBV19 to TRBJ2-7; TRBD1 is a possible D gene (6 bases). Germline assignment: CDR1 LNHDA and CDR2 SQIVND (reference sequence). The CDR3 has 14 residues. V was clipped by 7 bases and J by 5 bases, with 18 bases between them. The CDR3 here is CASMSQGRPHEQYF. CDR3 DNA sequence: TGTGCCAGTATGTCCCAGGGGCGCCCCCACGAGCAGTACTTC.

Only a few counts were recorded for this clone. V usage is TRBV6-5 and J usage is TRBJ2-7; 12 positions agree with TRBD2. The CDR3 has 15 amino acids. Trimming cost V 5 bases and J 0 bases; bases outside gene matches: 2. Germline V gene sequence: CDR1 MNHEY, CDR2 SVGAGI. As DNA, the CDR3 is TGTGCCAGCAGTCCTAGCGGGAGGGCCTCCTACGAGCAGTACTTC. Protein product: CASSPSGRASYEQYF.

In DNA form, the CDR3 reads TGTGCCAGCAAAGACAGCGTCGGAACCTACGAGCAGTACTTC. Amino acid sequence: CASKDSVGTYEQYF. The chain is built from TRBV27 and TRBJ2-7; possibly TRBD1 for D (5 bases). Trimming left V 7 bases short and J 2 bases short, with 15 bases between. Germline CDR1 MNHEY, CDR2 SMNVEV (reference sequence). The CDR3 length is 14 residues.

CDR3 in amino acids: CASSSTGNYNEQFF. CDR3 bases: TGTGCCAGCAGCTCGACAGGGAACTACAATGAGCAGTTCTTC. V and J are TRBV7-9 and TRBJ2-1; 7 nucleotides align to TRBD1. J lost 3 bases, V lost 4 bases, and 3 bases had no gene match. The germline V gene has CDR1 SEHNR and CDR2 FQNEAQ (reference sequence). The CDR3 contains 14 residues.